This is a list of T cell receptor beta chains from one sample in a study of T cell repertoires in cytomegalovirus infection. TCRdb re-derived calls from the reads in MiXCR, one entry per CDR3 protein. The sample carries hundreds of thousands of distinct CDR3 sequences, 35% to 45% recorded once. Sequencing was performed on PBMCs. These receptors were taken from a human donor in good health (CMV status not recorded). Some clones in this sample may be carry-over from other donors' samples. CDR3s include the opening cysteine and the closing phenylalanine or tryptophan.

TRBV6-1	16	TRBJ2-5	CASSFTGFSGQETQYF
TRBV20-1	15	TRBJ2-5	CSAGPLTGGVETQYF
TRBV7-3	14	TRBJ1-4	CASGTGGVNEKLFF
TRBV29-1	15	TRBJ2-1	CSVTISLSSYNEQFF
TRBV25-1	13	TRBJ2-5	CASSLLLGESQYF
TRBV27	14	TRBJ1-1	CASSRQGTLLEAFF
TRBV7-2	16	TRBJ1-1	CASSWDREALDTEAFF
TRBV12-3/TRBV12-4	14	TRBJ1-4	CASSLGRLNERLFF
TRBV7-9	14	TRBJ1-6	CASSRTGSNSPLHF
TRBV6-5	14	TRBJ1-5	CASSYWPEGQPQHF
TRBV10-3	15	TRBJ2-3	CATLRTRENTDTQYF
TRBV18	15	TRBJ2-3	CASSSLPSSTDTQYF
TRBV7-9	14	TRBJ2-7	CASSGPGQGYEQYF
TRBV5-8	15	TRBJ2-6	CASSFRLSGANVLTF
TRBV2	15	TRBJ1-2	CASSEVSGSGYGYTF
TRBV28	18	TRBJ1-6	CASSHQTGESAYNSPLHF
TRBV24-1	13	TRBJ1-2	CATSPAVNYGYTF
TRBV27	16	TRBJ1-5	CASSPRRVLGNQPQHF
TRBV12-3/TRBV12-4	14	TRBJ2-1	CASSRDRIGNEQFF
TRBV28	15	TRBJ2-5	CASSSSDRGLETQYF
TRBV29-1	13	TRBJ2-7	CSVELPEQYEQYF
TRBV20-1	15	TRBJ2-7	CSASPTLHTLYEQYF
TRBV19	14	TRBJ1-4	CASSPASVNEKLFF
TRBV29-1	13	TRBJ2-7	CSVPGQMIGEQYF
TRBV7-9	15	TRBJ1-6	CASSPNGQANSPLHF
TRBV28	17	TRBJ1-5	CASSGWDGTPSNQPQHF
TRBV27	14	TRBJ2-3	CASGTGFSPDTQYF
TRBV6-5	18	TRBJ1-2	CASNPLGGTAKDNYGYTF
TRBV6-1	13	TRBJ1-2	CASSVPPNYGYTF
TRBV5-1	19	TRBJ1-1	CASSWTLTTGVSRETEAFF
TRBV11-1	13	TRBJ1-1	CASSIQSNTEAFF
TRBV10-3	20	TRBJ2-1	CAISDGGPGLAGKPYNEQFF
TRBV7-6	14	TRBJ2-7	CASSLGRDAYKQYF
TRBV29-1	13	TRBJ1-2	CSVVLTENYGYTF
TRBV6-6	17	TRBJ2-7	CASSYSWSPGAIYEQYF
TRBV7-6	14	TRBJ2-1	CASSTSGSGGEQFF
TRBV10-3	15	TRBJ1-3	CAISENRKSGNTIYF
TRBV20-1	15	TRBJ2-7	CSAPGQGSAPYEQYF
TRBV2	16	TRBJ1-6	CASSVKPGISHSSLHF